The next 28 T cell receptor beta chains were all read from a single sample in a study of blood T cell repertoires in COVID-19. Some clones are missing from TCRdb's copy, which holds only in-frame ones; the method was immunoSEQ multiplex PCR. The table has about 100,000 clones, approximately 80% seen once. Material: peripheral blood. The receptors come from a man aged 50-59 years with active or convalescent COVID-19.

CDR3 nucleotides: TGTGCCAGCAGCCAGGACAGGATTGAAAAACTGTTTTTT. It translates to CASSQDRIEKLFF. This rearrangement joins TRBV7-9 to TRBJ1-4; TRBD1 matches at 7 bases. V was clipped by 5 bases and J by 7 bases; unmatched bases: 4. Germline-derived CDR1 and CDR2 are SEHNR and FQNEAQ (reference sequence). The CDR3 loop spans 13 amino acids. Using reference TRBV7-9 and TRBJ1-4 for the parts outside the CDR3, the full variable domain is DTGVSQNPRHKITKRGQNVTFRCDPISEHNRLYWYRQTLGQGPEFLTYFQNEAQLEKSRLLSDRFSAERPKGSFSTLEIQRTEQGDSAMYLCASSQDRIEKLFFGSGTQLSVL.

The chain is built from TRBV12-1 and TRBJ1-5. TRBV12-1 is flagged as a pseudogene. The length of the CDR3 is 12 residues. CDR3 in DNA: TGTGCCAGCAGCCGTGCGAGCCAGCCCCAGCATTTT. It translates to CASSRASQPQHF.

The V gene is TRBV18, the J gene TRBJ1-5; TRBD1 aligns across 7 bases. With V trimmed by 0 bases and J by 9 bases, 8 bases remained unmatched. This CDR3 spans 15 amino acids. CDR1 is KGHSH, CDR2 LQKENI, per germline. The CDR3 sequence: CASSPPNRGEWPQHF. The CDR3 DNA reads TGTGCCAGCTCACCACCGAACAGGGGAGAATGGCCCCAGCATTTT.

The chain links TRBV5-8 to TRBJ1-6; tentative D call: TRBD1 (5 bases). Trimming took 3 bases from V and 14 from J, leaving 18 bases between them. CDR3 length: 14 amino acids. The V gene's germline CDR1 is SGHTS and CDR2 YDEGEE. CDR3 nucleotides: TGTGCCAGCAGCTCGCGCACGGGGGTGAAGACCCTCCACTTT. It translates to CASSSRTGVKTLHF.

The gene calls are TRBV2 and TRBJ1-1; unclear D gene. The CDR3 covers 13 residues. V was cut by 8 bases and J by 3 bases, with 13 bases left in between. The V gene's germline CDR1 is SNHLY and CDR2 FYNNEI. The DNA of the CDR3 is TGTGCCAGCTACCGAGGAGGTCACACTGAAGCTTTCTTT. This codes for CASYRGGHTEAFF.

J is TRBJ2-5 and V is TRBV7-6, with a possible D match to TRBD2 (6 bases). Germline V lookup: CDR1 SGHVS, CDR2 FNYEAQ. The CDR3 runs to 15 residues. V lost 5 bases, J lost 1 base, and 14 bases lay in between. In nucleotides, the CDR3 is TGTGCCAGCAGCCCTTATACGGGAGTCCAAGAGACCCAGTACTTC. Protein sequence: CASSPYTGVQETQYF.

The chain combines TRBV27 with TRBJ1-2; the D is unclear. V lost 5 bases to trimming and J lost 4 bases, with 11 bases between them. The CDR3 extends over 13 amino acids. Germline V lookup: CDR1 MNHEY, CDR2 SMNVEV (reference sequence). CDR3 sequence (DNA): TGTGCCAGCAGTGGCCGAAGGAGCTATGGCTACACCTTC. As protein: CASSGRRSYGYTF.

This clone occurred once. J is TRBJ2-7 and V is TRBV7-2; 7 bases agree with TRBD2. Trimming at V came to 5 bases and at J to 0 bases, leaving 10 bases not matched to a gene. Germline CDR1 reads SGHTA; CDR2 reads FQGNSA. The CDR3 contains 16 residues. DNA of the CDR3: TGTGCCAGCAGCATAAACGGCCTAGCGGCCTCCTACGAGCAGTACTTC. Its translation: CASSINGLAASYEQYF.

V usage is TRBV7-9 and J usage is TRBJ2-5, with D tentatively TRBD2 (5 bases). V gave up 11 bases and J gave up 5 bases, with 9 bases separating them. Germline V gene data show CDR1 as SEHNR and CDR2 as FQNEAQ (reference sequence). The CDR3 has 10 amino acids. The CDR3 is CAVSGETQYF. As DNA, the CDR3 is TGTGCCGTATCGGGGGAGACCCAGTACTTC.

The chain has TRBV9 and TRBJ2-1; 9 bases align to TRBD1. Germline assignment: CDR1 SGDLS and CDR2 YYNGEE. V shed 0 bases, J shed 7 bases, and the junction held 2 bases outside the gene matches. This CDR3 spans 14 amino acids. The CDR3 DNA is TGTGCCAGCAGCGTAGAAGGACAGGGGAATGAGCAGTTCTTC. Its protein is CASSVEGQGNEQFF.

This clone appeared a few times. The chain carries TRBV11-2 and TRBJ2-2, with 12 bases identical to TRBD2. CDR1 SGHAT and CDR2 FQNNGV come from the germline V gene. The CDR3 totals 17 residues. V lost 5 bases to trimming and J lost 1 base; unmatched junction nucleotides: 5. The CDR3 spells CASSLRLAGVNTGELFF. CDR3 in DNA: TGTGCCAGCAGCCTTAGACTAGCGGGAGTGAACACCGGGGAGCTGTTTTTT.

V usage is TRBV19 and J usage is TRBJ1-4; 11 positions agree with TRBD1. CDR3 length: 14 residues. Germline V CDR1 and CDR2: LNHDA, SQIVND (reference sequence). V lost 6 bases to trimming and J lost 7 bases; unmatched junction nucleotides: 4. CDR3 DNA sequence: TGTGCCAGTAGGAGGACAGGGGGCCGTGAAAAACTGTTTTTT. This codes for CASRRTGGREKLFF.

The chain is built from TRBV13 and TRBJ2-5; D remains ambiguous. V lost 4 bases and J lost 4, with 4 bases in between. CDR3 size: 11 residues. Germline V gives CDR1 PRHDT, CDR2 FYEKMQ (reference sequence). Written as DNA, the CDR3 is TGTGCCAGCAGCTCGGGAGAGACCCAGTACTTC. Protein: CASSSGETQYF.

This chain joins TRBV5-1 and TRBJ1-2; possibly TRBD1 for D (5 bases). CDR1 is SGHRS, CDR2 YFSETQ, per germline. CDR3 size: 14 residues. Deletions cut 6 bases from V and 2 bases from J, with 14 bases between. CDR3 region: CASTPLQGNYGYTF. DNA for the CDR3: TGCGCCAGCACCCCTCTTCAGGGCAACTATGGCTACACCTTC.

The gene calls are TRBV28 and TRBJ2-3; tentatively, D is TRBD2 (5 bases). The CDR3 length is 16 residues. Germline-derived CDR1 and CDR2 are MDHEN and SYDVKM. V dropped 6 bases and J dropped 2 bases, with 18 bases sitting between them. The CDR3 region is CASSPMGSAYTDTQYF. The CDR3 nucleotides are TGTGCCAGCAGCCCCATGGGGAGCGCTTACACAGATACGCAGTATTTT.

The genes are TRBV18 and TRBJ2-1; maybe TRBD2 (6 bases). The V end was cut by 0 bases, the J end by 5 bases, with 11 bases between. The CDR3 has 15 residues. Germline V gene sequence: CDR1 KGHSH, CDR2 LQKENI. This CDR3 is CASSPPGREHNEQFF. Written as DNA, the CDR3 is TGTGCCAGCTCACCACCCGGGCGGGAACACAATGAGCAGTTCTTC.

This sequence joins TRBV6-5 and TRBJ2-2; 8 positions match TRBD1. The CDR3 is 14 amino acids. The germline V gene encodes CDR1 MNHEY and CDR2 SVGAGI. V shed 6 bases, J shed 7 bases, and the junction held 7 bases outside the gene matches. DNA for the CDR3: TGTGCCAGCAGCGGGACAGGTCAAGGCGGGGAGCTGTTTTTT. This gives the protein CASSGTGQGGELFF.

The V call is TRBV4-1, the J call TRBJ1-4; D possibly corresponds to TRBD1 (5 bases). The CDR3 runs 15 residues. Germline values: CDR1 MGHRA, CDR2 YSYEKL. Between the trimmed V and J ends, which lost 2 bases and 8 bases, there was a span of 15 bases. The CDR3 sequence: CASSQPGATREKLFF. CDR3 bases: TGCGCCAGCAGCCAACCTGGGGCCACGCGAGAAAAACTGTTTTTT.

The chain carries TRBV7-7 and TRBJ1-1; tentatively, D is TRBD1 (6 bases). Germline V lookup: CDR1 SSHAT, CDR2 FNYEAQ (reference sequence). This CDR3 has 15 residues. CDR3 sequence: CAREYRESVGTEAFF. CDR3 sequence (DNA): TGTGCTAGGGAATACAGGGAATCGGTCGGCACTGAAGCTTTCTTT.

J is TRBJ2-3 and V is TRBV24-1, with 8 nucleotides matching TRBD1. There are 16 residues in the CDR3. The J segment lost 5 bases and the V segment lost 1 base, leaving 7 bases of the junction unmatched. Germline V lookup: CDR1 KGHDR, CDR2 SFDVKD. The CDR3 region is CATSDLGQGARDTQYF. The CDR3 nucleotides are TGTGCCACCAGTGATTTAGGCCAGGGGGCGCGAGATACGCAGTATTTT.

The chain uses TRBV9 and TRBJ2-7; D is possibly TRBD1 (5 bases). V was cut by 0 bases and J by 1 base, with 11 bases left in between. CDR3 length: 15 amino acids. Germline loops: CDR1 SGDLS, CDR2 YYNGEE. The CDR3 protein is CASSVGVGQSYEQYF. The CDR3, as DNA: TGTGCCAGCAGCGTAGGCGTCGGACAATCCTACGAGCAGTACTTC.

This clone was found a few times. The chain recombines TRBV30 with TRBJ2-3; 8 bases are a match to TRBD2. From germline, CDR1 is GTSNPN and CDR2 SVGIG (reference sequence). V trimming: 2 bases; J trimming: 5 bases; junction bases outside the gene matches: 3. The CDR3 consists of 13 residues. The CDR3, as DNA: TGTGCCTGGAGTAGCGGGAGAAAAGATACGCAGTATTTT. Encoded protein: CAWSSGRKDTQYF. Variable domain in full (rest from reference TRBV30 and TRBJ2-3): SQTIHQWPATLVQPVGSPLSLECTVEGTSNPNLYWYRQAAGRGLQLLFYSVGIGQISSEVPQNLSASRPQDRQFILSSKKLLLSDSGFYLCAWSSGRKDTQYFGPGTRLTVL.

This clone was picked up one time. CDR3 nucleotides: TGCGCCAGCAGCTTGGGCTTGGGGCCGTATTATGGCTACACCTTC. Its protein is CASSLGLGPYYGYTF. This rearrangement joins TRBV5-1 to TRBJ1-2; TRBD1 might be the D (5 bases). Germline V gene data show CDR1 as SGHRS and CDR2 as YFSETQ. With 0 bases removed from V and 5 bases from J, the gap between germline ends came to 14 bases. The CDR3 covers 15 residues. Based on the CDR3 plus reference TRBV5-1 and TRBJ1-2, the full variable domain is KAGVTQTPRYLIKTRGQQVTLSCSPISGHRSVSWYQQTPGQGLQFLFEYFSETQRNKGNFPGRFSGRQFSNSRSEMNVSTLELGDSALYLCASSLGLGPYYGYTFGSGTRLTVV.

This clone has a handful of counts. The J gene is TRBJ1-2, the V gene TRBV24-1; a weak D match, TRBD1 (6 bases). Germline values: CDR1 KGHDR, CDR2 SFDVKD. V was clipped by 4 bases and J by 4 bases, with 15 bases between them. The CDR3 is 15 residues long. CDR3 nucleotides: TGTGCCACCAGTGACCCTACAGGGACCCCCTATGGCTACACCTTC. Protein sequence: CATSDPTGTPYGYTF.

The chain has TRBV5-5 and TRBJ2-7, with 10 bases matching TRBD1. The CDR3 spans 17 residues. Germline CDR1 reads SGHKS; CDR2 reads YYEKEE (reference sequence). With 4 bases clipped from V and 2 bases from J, the junction kept 12 bases outside the gene matches. As DNA, the CDR3 is TGTGCCAGCAGCGACTTGACCGGGACAGGGGTTCCCTACGAGCAGTACTTC. Its translation is CASSDLTGTGVPYEQYF.

The chain uses TRBV4-2 and TRBJ2-7; 8 nucleotides match TRBD1. The CDR3 covers 15 residues. Germline CDR1 is LGHNA and CDR2 is YNFKEQ. With V trimmed by 3 bases and J by 3 bases, 7 bases remained unmatched. In DNA form, the CDR3 reads TGTGCCAGCAGCCAGGCGACGGGACAGGTCTACGAGCAGTACTTC. Translated, it gives CASSQATGQVYEQYF.

CDR3 region: CASSLRGREKLFF. CDR3 nucleotides: TGCGCCAGCAGCCTAAGGGGTAGGGAAAAACTGTTTTTT. The V gene is TRBV5-1, the J gene TRBJ1-4; the D gene is possibly TRBD1 (5 bases). Germline CDR1 and CDR2: SGHRS and YFSETQ. V lost 4 bases and J lost 8, with 12 bases in between. The CDR3 is 13 residues long. Variable domain in full (rest from reference TRBV5-1 and TRBJ1-4): KAGVTQTPRYLIKTRGQQVTLSCSPISGHRSVSWYQQTPGQGLQFLFEYFSETQRNKGNFPGRFSGRQFSNSRSEMNVSTLELGDSALYLCASSLRGREKLFFGSGTQLSVL.

This clone was seen just once. In DNA form, the CDR3 reads TGCAGCGTTGAAACTAGCGGGACGTACGAGCAGTACTTC. Its protein is CSVETSGTYEQYF. The rearrangement joins TRBV29-1 to TRBJ2-7; 10 nucleotides match TRBD2. Trimming at V came to 2 bases and at J to 4 bases, leaving 2 bases not matched to a gene. The germline V gene has CDR1 SQVTM and CDR2 ANQGSEA. This CDR3 is 13 amino acids long.